The next 20 T cell receptor beta chains were all read from a single sample in a study of cytomegalovirus exposure and HLA in healthy donors. The PCR contained 60 Vbeta and 13 Jbeta primers. Sequencing used immunoSEQ multiplex PCR; TCRdb keeps in-frame clones, though not all of them. The sample includes some 150,000 clones, around four fifths seen only once; the top ten take about 7.4%. Input material: PBMCs. The receptors were gathered from a woman in her forties or fifties in good health and CMV-seropositive.

The chain has TRBV5-1 and TRBJ2-1, with TRBD1 matching 8 bases. Losses at the gene ends were 3 bases for V and 5 bases for J; bases not matched to a gene: 10. Germline CDR1 is SGHRS and CDR2 is YFSETQ. This CDR3 region has 16 residues. The CDR3 region is CASSSIPGQVNNEQFF. The CDR3 DNA sequence: TGCGCCAGCAGCTCTATCCCGGGACAGGTTAACAATGAGCAGTTCTTC.

In DNA form, the CDR3 reads TGCGCCAGCAGCCGGGGGGAGGGGATTCGGACTGAAGCTTTCTTT. As protein: CASSRGEGIRTEAFF. V and J are TRBV4-1 and TRBJ1-1, with D perhaps matching TRBD1 (5 bases). V lost 4 bases and J 5 bases, leaving 17 bases between the germline ends. The CDR3 has 15 residues. From germline, CDR1 is MGHRA and CDR2 YSYEKL.

The chain has TRBV11-3 and TRBJ2-1; D perhaps matches TRBD1 (6 bases). Germline assignment: CDR1 SGHNT and CDR2 YENEEA. Trimming took 2 bases from V and 7 from J, leaving 9 bases between them. The CDR3 loop spans 13 amino acids. CDR3 bases: TGTGCCAGCAGCTTAAACAGGGATAATGAGCAGTTCTTC. Protein product: CASSLNRDNEQFF.

The J gene is TRBJ2-3, the V gene TRBV30, with a tentative D call TRBD2 (5 bases). Germline values: CDR1 GTSNPN, CDR2 SVGIG (reference sequence). V was clipped by 0 bases and J by 10 bases, with 20 bases between them. This CDR3 has 15 residues. The CDR3 coding sequence is TGTGCCTGGAGTGTACGGGGTAGCTTCCATGTGCCGCAGTATTTT. Its translation is CAWSVRGSFHVPQYF.

The V and J genes are TRBV5-8 and TRBJ2-5; 7 nucleotides match TRBD1. The CDR3 totals 14 residues. CDR1 SGHTS and CDR2 YDEGEE come from the germline V gene. The junction had 5 bases not matched to a gene; V was cut back by 4 bases and J by 2 bases. For the CDR3, the DNA is TGTGCCAGCAGCCCGGGACAGAATCAAGAGACCCAGTACTTC. Its translation: CASSPGQNQETQYF.

The chain has TRBV4-3 and TRBJ1-2; D remains ambiguous. Trimming cost V 0 bases and J 1 base, with 15 bases left between them. There are 17 residues in the CDR3. Germline values: CDR1 LGHNA, CDR2 YSLEER. CDR3 DNA: TGCGCCAGCAGCCAAGATACGGGCAGGACTGTTAACTATGGCTACACCTTC. It translates to CASSQDTGRTVNYGYTF.

The rearrangement uses TRBV30 and TRBJ1-6; D is perhaps TRBD1 (6 bases). V was shortened by 0 bases and J by 7 bases, with 16 bases between the two germline ends. The germline CDR1 and CDR2 sequences are GTSNPN and SVGIG (reference sequence). The CDR3 spans 16 residues. CDR3 residues: CAWSVLGNRENSPLHF. As DNA, the CDR3 is TGTGCCTGGAGTGTACTGGGGAACAGGGAAAATTCACCCCTCCACTTT.

The chain has TRBV6-6 and TRBJ1-2, with D possibly being TRBD1 (5 bases). Germline assignment: CDR1 MNHNY and CDR2 SVGAGI (reference sequence). Trimming removed 6 bases at V and 4 bases at J, with 15 bases between. The CDR3 contains 14 residues. In nucleotides, the CDR3 is TGTGCCAGCAGCGCGGGAGGGGCCGCCTATGGCTACACCTTC. Translating gives CASSAGGAAYGYTF.

V is TRBV5-5 and J is TRBJ2-7; 8 bases line up with TRBD1. Germline CDR1 reads SGHKS; CDR2 reads YYEKEE (reference sequence). The CDR3 has 14 amino acids. Losses at the gene ends were 2 bases for V and 3 bases for J; bases not matched to a gene: 4. CDR3 protein: CASSLGGQGYEQYF. As DNA, the CDR3 is TGTGCCAGCAGCTTAGGTGGACAGGGCTACGAGCAGTACTTC.

CDR3 protein: CASSLLAVYNEQFF. Written as DNA, the CDR3 is TGTGCCAGCAGTTTGCTAGCGGTGTACAATGAGCAGTTCTTC. The rearrangement links TRBV28 to TRBJ2-1, with TRBD2 identical over 7 bases. Germline CDR1 reads MDHEN; CDR2 reads SYDVKM. The CDR3 sequence is 14 residues long. Trimming removed 3 bases from V and 4 bases from J; junction bases left unmatched: 3.

The chain combines TRBV28 with TRBJ1-2; D gene uncertain. Germline CDR1 MDHEN, CDR2 SYDVKM. The V end lost 7 bases, the J end lost 4 bases, and 16 bases lay between the germline ends. The CDR3 has 14 residues. The CDR3 protein is CASTSPRASYGYTF. CDR3 nucleotides: TGTGCCAGCACCTCTCCTCGAGCTTCCTATGGCTACACCTTC.

This chain connects TRBV6-5 to TRBJ2-1; 11 nucleotides line up with TRBD2. CDR1 is MNHEY and CDR2 is SVGAGI in the germline V gene. CDR3 length: 15 amino acids. V shed 8 bases, J shed 6 bases, and the junction held 9 bases outside the gene matches. In DNA, the CDR3 is TGTGCCAGCGCGGCGGACGGGACTAGCGGCAATGAGCAGTTCTTC. Translated: CASAADGTSGNEQFF.

This rearrangement joins TRBV10-3 to TRBJ2-1; maybe TRBD2 (7 bases). Germline V lookup: CDR1 ENHRY, CDR2 SYGVKD. The V end lost 9 bases, the J end lost 6 bases, and 12 bases lay between the germline ends. The CDR3 has 12 residues. The CDR3 sequence: CAIWGGLNEQFF. CDR3 bases: TGTGCCATATGGGGGGGGCTCAATGAGCAGTTCTTC.

The V call is TRBV4-1, the J call TRBJ1-4; 11 nucleotides match TRBD1. This CDR3 has 16 residues. V gave up 2 bases and J gave up 6 bases; unmatched junction bases: 5. The V gene's germline CDR1 is MGHRA and CDR2 YSYEKL. The CDR3 region has the DNA TGCGCCAGCAGCCAATCCCGGACAGGGGGCCATGAAAAACTGTTTTTT. Amino acid sequence: CASSQSRTGGHEKLFF.

CDR3 region: CASSPPTGGNQPQHF. The CDR3 nucleotides are TGTGCCAGCAGTCCCCCGACAGGGGGGAATCAGCCCCAGCATTTT. V and J are TRBV28 and TRBJ1-5; 9 bases agree with TRBD1. J gave up 4 bases and V 5 bases, and 6 bases lay outside the gene matches. This CDR3 has 15 residues. In germline, CDR1 is MDHEN, CDR2 SYDVKM. Using reference TRBV28 and TRBJ1-5 for the parts outside the CDR3, the full variable domain is DVKVTQSSRYLVKRTGEKVFLECVQDMDHENMFWYRQDPGLGLRLIYFSYDVKMKEKGDIPEGYSVSREKKERFSLILESASTNQTSMYLCASSPPTGGNQPQHFGDGTRLSIL.

The chain is built from TRBV5-1 and TRBJ2-3; TRBD2 matches at 7 bases. V lost 5 bases and J lost 5; bases outside the gene matches: 11. Germline V gene data show CDR1 as SGHRS and CDR2 as YFSETQ. There are 15 residues in the CDR3. CDR3 DNA: TGCGCCAGCAGAATCGAGGGAGGGCCGGAAGATACGCAGTATTTT. Its protein is CASRIEGGPEDTQYF.

The V call is TRBV11-1, the J call TRBJ1-2, with a weak D call TRBD1 (5 bases). V lost 5 bases to trimming and J lost 10 bases, with 17 bases between them. This CDR3 contains 13 residues. Germline-derived CDR1 and CDR2 are SGHAT and FQDESV (reference sequence). DNA for the CDR3: TGTGCCAGCAGCCGCCGGGAGGGGCCCGACTACACCTTC. Protein: CASSRREGPDYTF. Full variable domain (rest looked up from reference TRBV11-1 and TRBJ1-2): EAEVAQSPRYKITEKSQAVAFWCDPISGHATLYWYRQILGQGPELLVQFQDESVVDDSQLPKDRFSAERLKGVDSTLKIQPAELGDSAMYLCASSRREGPDYTFGSGTRLTVV.

The V and J genes are TRBV28 and TRBJ2-5, with 8 bases identical to TRBD2. The V gene end was trimmed by 5 bases and the J gene end by 3 bases; junction bases not matched to a gene: 14. This CDR3 is built from 17 residues. Germline V lookup: CDR1 MDHEN, CDR2 SYDVKM. In DNA, the CDR3 is TGTGCCAGCAGTACCCTGGCCGTAGCGGGGAGTGAAGAGACCCAGTACTTC. Translation: CASSTLAVAGSEETQYF.

The chain combines TRBV7-2 with TRBJ1-5, with TRBD1 matching 8 bases. This CDR3 has 15 residues. Germline trimming cut 1 base from V and 2 bases from J; bases unmatched to any gene: 1. Germline CDR1 is SGHTA and CDR2 is FQGNSA. In DNA, the CDR3 is TGTGCCAGCAGCTTAGGGGGACAGGGCAATCAGCCCCAGCATTTT. Protein product: CASSLGGQGNQPQHF.

The chain links TRBV11-3 to TRBJ2-1; 9 bases map to TRBD2. Germline V lookup: CDR1 SGHNT, CDR2 YENEEA. The CDR3 contains 17 residues. V lost 5 bases to trimming and J lost 5 bases; unmatched junction nucleotides: 13. CDR3 DNA: TGTGCCAGCAGCCCCGGGACTAGCACAGCCTGGGACAATGAGCAGTTCTTC. This codes for CASSPGTSTAWDNEQFF.